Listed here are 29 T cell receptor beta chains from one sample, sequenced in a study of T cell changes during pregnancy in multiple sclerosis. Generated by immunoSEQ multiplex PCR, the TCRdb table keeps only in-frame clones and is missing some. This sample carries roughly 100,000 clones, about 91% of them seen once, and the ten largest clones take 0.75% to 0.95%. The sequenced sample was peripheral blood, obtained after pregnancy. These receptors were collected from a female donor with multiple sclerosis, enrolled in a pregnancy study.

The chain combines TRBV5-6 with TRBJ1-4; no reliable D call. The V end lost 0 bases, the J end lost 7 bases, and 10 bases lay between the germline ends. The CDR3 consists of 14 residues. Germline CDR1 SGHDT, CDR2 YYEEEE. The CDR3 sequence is CASSLGGPFEKLFF. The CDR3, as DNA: TGTGCCAGCAGCTTGGGAGGCCCATTTGAAAAACTGTTTTTT.

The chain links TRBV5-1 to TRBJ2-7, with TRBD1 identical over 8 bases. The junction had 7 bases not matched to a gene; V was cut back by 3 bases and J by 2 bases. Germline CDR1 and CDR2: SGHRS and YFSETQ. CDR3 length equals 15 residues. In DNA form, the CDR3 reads TGCGCCAGCAGCTGGGCCGGGACAGGCACCTACGAGCAGTACTTC. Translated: CASSWAGTGTYEQYF.

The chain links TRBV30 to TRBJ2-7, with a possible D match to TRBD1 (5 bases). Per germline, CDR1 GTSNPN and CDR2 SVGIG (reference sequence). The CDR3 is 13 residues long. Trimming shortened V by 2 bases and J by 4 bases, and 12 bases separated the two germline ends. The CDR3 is CAWSPPGRYEQYF. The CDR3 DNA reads TGTGCCTGGAGTCCCCCAGGGCGATACGAGCAGTACTTC.

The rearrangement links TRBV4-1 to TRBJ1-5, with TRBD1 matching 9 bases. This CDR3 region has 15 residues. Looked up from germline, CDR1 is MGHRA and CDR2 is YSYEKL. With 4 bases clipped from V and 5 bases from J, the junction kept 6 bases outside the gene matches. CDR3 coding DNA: TGCGCCAGCAGCCTGGGACAGGGAGAGGATCAGCCCCAGCATTTT. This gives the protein CASSLGQGEDQPQHF.

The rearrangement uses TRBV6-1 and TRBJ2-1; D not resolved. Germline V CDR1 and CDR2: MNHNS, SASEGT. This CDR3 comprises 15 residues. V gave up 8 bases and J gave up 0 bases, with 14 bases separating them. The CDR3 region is CASHTTGSSYNEQFF. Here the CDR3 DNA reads TGTGCCAGCCACACTACGGGTAGCTCCTACAATGAGCAGTTCTTC.

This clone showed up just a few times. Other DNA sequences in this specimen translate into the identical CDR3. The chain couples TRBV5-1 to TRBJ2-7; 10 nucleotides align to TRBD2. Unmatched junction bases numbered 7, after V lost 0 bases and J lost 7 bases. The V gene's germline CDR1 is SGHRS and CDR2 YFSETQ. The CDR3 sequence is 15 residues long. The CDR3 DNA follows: TGCGCCAGCAGCTTGGGGCTAGCGGGGGTACGGGAGCAGTACTTC. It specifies CASSLGLAGVREQYF.

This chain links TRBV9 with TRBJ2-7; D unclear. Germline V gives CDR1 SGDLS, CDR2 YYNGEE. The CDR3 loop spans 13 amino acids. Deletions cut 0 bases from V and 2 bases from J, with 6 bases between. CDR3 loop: CASSVDTAYEQYF. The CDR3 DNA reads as TGTGCCAGCAGCGTAGACACAGCCTACGAGCAGTACTTC. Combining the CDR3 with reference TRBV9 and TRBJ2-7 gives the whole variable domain DSGVTQTPKHLITATGQRVTLRCSPRSGDLSVYWYQQSLDQGLQFLIQYYNGEERAKGNILERFSAQQFPDLHSELNLSSLELGDSALYFCASSVDTAYEQYFGPGTRLTVT.

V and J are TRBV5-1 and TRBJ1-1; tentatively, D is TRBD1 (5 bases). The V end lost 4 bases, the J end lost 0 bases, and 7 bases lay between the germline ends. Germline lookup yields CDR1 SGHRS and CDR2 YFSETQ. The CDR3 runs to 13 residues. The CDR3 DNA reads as TGCGCCAGCAGCCGGGGGGTGAACACTGAAGCTTTCTTT. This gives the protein CASSRGVNTEAFF. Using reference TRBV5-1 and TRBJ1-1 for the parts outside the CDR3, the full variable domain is KAGVTQTPRYLIKTRGQQVTLSCSPISGHRSVSWYQQTPGQGLQFLFEYFSETQRNKGNFPGRFSGRQFSNSRSEMNVSTLELGDSALYLCASSRGVNTEAFFGQGTRLTVV.

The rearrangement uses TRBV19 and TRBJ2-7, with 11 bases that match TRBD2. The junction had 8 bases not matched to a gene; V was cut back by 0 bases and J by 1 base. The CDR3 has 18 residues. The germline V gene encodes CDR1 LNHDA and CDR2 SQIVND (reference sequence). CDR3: CASSIEGPGTSGSYEQYF. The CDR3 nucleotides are TGTGCCAGTAGTATAGAAGGTCCGGGGACTAGCGGATCCTACGAGCAGTACTTC.

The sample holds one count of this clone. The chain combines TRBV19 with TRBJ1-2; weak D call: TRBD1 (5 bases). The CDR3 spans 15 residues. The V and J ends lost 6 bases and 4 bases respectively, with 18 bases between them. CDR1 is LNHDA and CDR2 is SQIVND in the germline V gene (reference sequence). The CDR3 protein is CASSPPGRGTYGYTF. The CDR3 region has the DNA TGTGCCAGTAGCCCCCCGGGACGGGGGACCTATGGCTACACCTTC.

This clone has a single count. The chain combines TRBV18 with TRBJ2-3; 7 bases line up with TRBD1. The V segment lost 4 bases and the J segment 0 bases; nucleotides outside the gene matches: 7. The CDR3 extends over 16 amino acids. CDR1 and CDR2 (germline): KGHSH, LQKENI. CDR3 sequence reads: CASSRVTGLSTDTQYF. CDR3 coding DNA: TGTGCCAGCTCACGCGTGACAGGGTTAAGCACAGATACGCAGTATTTT.

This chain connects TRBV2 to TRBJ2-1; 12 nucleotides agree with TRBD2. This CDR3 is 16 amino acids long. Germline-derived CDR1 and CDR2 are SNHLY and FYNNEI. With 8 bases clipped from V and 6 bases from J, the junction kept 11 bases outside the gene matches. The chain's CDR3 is CASSPLAGGPGNEQFF. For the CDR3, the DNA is TGTGCCAGCTCCCCTCTAGCGGGGGGGCCGGGCAATGAGCAGTTCTTC.

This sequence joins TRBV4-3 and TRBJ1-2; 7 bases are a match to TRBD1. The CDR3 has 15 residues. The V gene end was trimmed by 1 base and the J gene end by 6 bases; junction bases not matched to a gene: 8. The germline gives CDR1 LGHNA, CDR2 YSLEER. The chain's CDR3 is CASSQGSTGLHGYTF. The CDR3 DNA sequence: TGCGCCAGCAGCCAAGGATCGACAGGGCTCCATGGCTACACCTTC.

The CDR3 sequence is CASSLGQLLYNEQFF. The CDR3 coding sequence is TGTGCCAGCAGCTTAGGACAGTTACTTTACAATGAGCAGTTCTTC. The chain links TRBV7-9 to TRBJ2-1, with D tentatively TRBD1 (5 bases). The germline CDR1 and CDR2 sequences are SEHNR and FQNEAQ (reference sequence). V shed 1 base and J shed 4 bases, with 11 bases lying between them. The CDR3 length is 15 residues.

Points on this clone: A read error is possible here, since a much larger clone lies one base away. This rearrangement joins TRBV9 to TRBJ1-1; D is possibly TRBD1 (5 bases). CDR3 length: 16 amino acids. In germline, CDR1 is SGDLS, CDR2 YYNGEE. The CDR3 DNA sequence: TGTGCCAGCAGCCCAAGTTATCGGACAACGAACACTGAAACTTTCTTT. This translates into CASSPSYRTTNTETFF.

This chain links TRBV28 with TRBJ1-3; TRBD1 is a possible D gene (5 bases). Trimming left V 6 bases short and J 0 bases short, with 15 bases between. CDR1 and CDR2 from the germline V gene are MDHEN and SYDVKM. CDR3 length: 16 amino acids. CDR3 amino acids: CASSPGGLRSGNTIYF. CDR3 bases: TGTGCCAGCAGCCCGGGGGGACTACGCTCTGGAAACACCATATATTTT.

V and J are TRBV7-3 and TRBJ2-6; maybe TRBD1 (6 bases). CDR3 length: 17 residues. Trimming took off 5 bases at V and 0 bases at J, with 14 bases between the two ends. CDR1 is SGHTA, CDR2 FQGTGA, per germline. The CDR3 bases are TGTGCCAGCAGCCGACTCGGACAGCGCTCTGGGGCCAACGTCCTGACTTTC. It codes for CASSRLGQRSGANVLTF.

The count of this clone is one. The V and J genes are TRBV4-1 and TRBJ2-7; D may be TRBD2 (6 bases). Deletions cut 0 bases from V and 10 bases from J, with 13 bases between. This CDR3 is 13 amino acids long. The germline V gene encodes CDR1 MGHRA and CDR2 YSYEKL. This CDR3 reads CASSQEVRGRQYF. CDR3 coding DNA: TGCGCCAGCAGCCAAGAAGTACGGGGGAGACAGTACTTC.

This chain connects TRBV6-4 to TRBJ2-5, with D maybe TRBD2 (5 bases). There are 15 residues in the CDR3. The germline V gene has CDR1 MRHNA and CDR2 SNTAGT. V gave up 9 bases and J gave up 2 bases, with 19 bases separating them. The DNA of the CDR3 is TGTGCCAGGGTGGTGGTGCAGAGGGTTCAAGAGACCCAGTACTTC. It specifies CARVVVQRVQETQYF.

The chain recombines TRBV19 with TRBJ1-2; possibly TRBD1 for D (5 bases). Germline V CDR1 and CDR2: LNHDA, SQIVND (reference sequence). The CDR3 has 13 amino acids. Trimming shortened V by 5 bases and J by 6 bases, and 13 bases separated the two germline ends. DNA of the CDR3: TGTGCCAGTAGTGTTACAGGAGTGAATGGCTACACCTTC. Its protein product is CASSVTGVNGYTF.

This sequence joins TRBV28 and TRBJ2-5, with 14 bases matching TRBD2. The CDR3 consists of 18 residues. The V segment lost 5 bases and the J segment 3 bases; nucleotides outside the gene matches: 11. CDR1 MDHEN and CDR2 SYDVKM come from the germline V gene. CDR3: CASSPGLAGGWGEETQYF. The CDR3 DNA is TGTGCCAGCAGTCCCGGACTAGCGGGAGGTTGGGGGGAAGAGACCCAGTACTTC.

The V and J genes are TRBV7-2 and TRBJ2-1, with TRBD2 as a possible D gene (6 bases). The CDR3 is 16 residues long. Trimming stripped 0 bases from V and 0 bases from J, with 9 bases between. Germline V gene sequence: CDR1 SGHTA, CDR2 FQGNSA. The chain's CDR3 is CASSLARGSSYNEQFF. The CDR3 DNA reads TGTGCCAGCAGCTTAGCACGGGGGAGCTCCTACAATGAGCAGTTCTTC. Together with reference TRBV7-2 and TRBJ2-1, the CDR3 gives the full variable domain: GAGVSQSPSNKVTEKGKDVELRCDPISGHTALYWYRQSLGQGLEFLIYFQGNSAPDKSGLPSDRFSAERTGGSVSTLTIQRTQQEDSAVYLCASSLARGSSYNEQFFGPGTRLTVL.

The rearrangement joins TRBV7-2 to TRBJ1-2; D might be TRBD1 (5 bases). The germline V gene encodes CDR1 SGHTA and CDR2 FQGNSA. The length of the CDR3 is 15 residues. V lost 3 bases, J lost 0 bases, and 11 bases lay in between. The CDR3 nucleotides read TGTGCCAGCAGCTTCCCTGACAGCGCTAACTATGGCTACACCTTC. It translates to CASSFPDSANYGYTF.

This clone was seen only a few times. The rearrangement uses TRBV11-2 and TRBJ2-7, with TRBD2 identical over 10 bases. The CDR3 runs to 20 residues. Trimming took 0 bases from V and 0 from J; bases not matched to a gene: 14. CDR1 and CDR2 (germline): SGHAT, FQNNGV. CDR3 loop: CASSLELVSSGGPSSYEQYF. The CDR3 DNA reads TGTGCCAGCAGCTTAGAGTTGGTCTCTAGCGGGGGCCCCAGCTCCTACGAGCAGTACTTC.

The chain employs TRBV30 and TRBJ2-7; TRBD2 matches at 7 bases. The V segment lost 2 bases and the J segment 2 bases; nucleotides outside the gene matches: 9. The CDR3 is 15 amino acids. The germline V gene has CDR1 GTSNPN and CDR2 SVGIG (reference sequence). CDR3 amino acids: CAWSPGIGRAYEQYF. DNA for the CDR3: TGTGCCTGGAGTCCTGGGATAGGGAGGGCCTACGAGCAGTACTTC.

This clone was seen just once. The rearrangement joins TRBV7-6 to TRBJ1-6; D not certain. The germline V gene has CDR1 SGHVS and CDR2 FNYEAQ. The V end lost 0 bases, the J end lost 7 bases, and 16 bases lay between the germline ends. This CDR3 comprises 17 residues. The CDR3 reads CASSLAAGPAWNSPLHF. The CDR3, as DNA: TGTGCCAGCAGCTTAGCCGCAGGCCCGGCTTGGAATTCACCCCTCCACTTT.

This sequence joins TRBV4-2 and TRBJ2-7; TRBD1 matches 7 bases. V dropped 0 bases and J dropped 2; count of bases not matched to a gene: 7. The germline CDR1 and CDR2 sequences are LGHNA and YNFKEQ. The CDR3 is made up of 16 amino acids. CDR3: CASSQDAGGGTYEQYF. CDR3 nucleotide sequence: TGTGCCAGCAGCCAAGATGCAGGGGGTGGTACCTACGAGCAGTACTTC.

The chain's CDR3 is CASSEYGSTEAFF. DNA for the CDR3: TGTGCCAGCAGTGAGTACGGGTCCACTGAAGCTTTCTTT. V and J are TRBV6-1 and TRBJ1-1; D is unclear. CDR1 is MNHNS, CDR2 SASEGT, per germline. The CDR3 runs 13 residues. Trimming pared 3 bases from V and 4 bases from J, leaving 9 bases between.

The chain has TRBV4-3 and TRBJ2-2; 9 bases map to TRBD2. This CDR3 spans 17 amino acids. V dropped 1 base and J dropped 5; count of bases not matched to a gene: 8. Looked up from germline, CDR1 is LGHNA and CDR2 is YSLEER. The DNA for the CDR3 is TGCGCCAGCAGCCAAGGGGGCAGCGGGGGGAGAACCGGGGAGCTGTTTTTT. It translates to CASSQGGSGGRTGELFF.